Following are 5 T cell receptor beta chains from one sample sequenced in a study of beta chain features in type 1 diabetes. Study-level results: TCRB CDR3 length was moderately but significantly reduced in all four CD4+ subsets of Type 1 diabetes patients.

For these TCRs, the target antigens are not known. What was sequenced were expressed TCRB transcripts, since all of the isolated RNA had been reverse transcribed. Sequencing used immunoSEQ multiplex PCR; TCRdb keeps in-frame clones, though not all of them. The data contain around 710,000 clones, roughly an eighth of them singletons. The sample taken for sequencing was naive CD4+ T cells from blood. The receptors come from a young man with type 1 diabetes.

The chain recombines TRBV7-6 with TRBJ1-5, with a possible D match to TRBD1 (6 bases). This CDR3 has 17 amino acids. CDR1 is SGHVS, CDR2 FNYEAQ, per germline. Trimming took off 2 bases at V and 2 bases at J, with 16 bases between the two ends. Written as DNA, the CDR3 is TGTGCCAGCAGCTTACGGGGCAGGGGACGGGGCAATCAGCCCCAGCATTTT. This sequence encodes CASSLRGRGRGNQPQHF.

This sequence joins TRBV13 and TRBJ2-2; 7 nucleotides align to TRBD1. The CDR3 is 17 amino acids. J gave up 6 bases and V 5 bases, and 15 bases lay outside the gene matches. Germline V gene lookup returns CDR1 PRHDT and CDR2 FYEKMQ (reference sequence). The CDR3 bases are TGTGCCAGCAGCACTAATCCGGGACAGATGGGACCCGGGGAGCTGTTTTTT. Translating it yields CASSTNPGQMGPGELFF.

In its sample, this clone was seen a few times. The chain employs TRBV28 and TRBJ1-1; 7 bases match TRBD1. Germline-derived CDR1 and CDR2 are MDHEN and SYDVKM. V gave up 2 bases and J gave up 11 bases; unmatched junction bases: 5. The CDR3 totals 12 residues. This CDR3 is CASSLTEGAAFF. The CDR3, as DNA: TGTGCCAGCAGTTTAACTGAGGGGGCGGCTTTCTTT.

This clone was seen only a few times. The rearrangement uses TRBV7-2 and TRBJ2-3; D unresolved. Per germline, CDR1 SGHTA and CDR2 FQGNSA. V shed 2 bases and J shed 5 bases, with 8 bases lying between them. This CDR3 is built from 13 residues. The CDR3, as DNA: TGTGCCAGCAGCTTAACGATGAAAGATACGCAGTATTTT. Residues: CASSLTMKDTQYF.

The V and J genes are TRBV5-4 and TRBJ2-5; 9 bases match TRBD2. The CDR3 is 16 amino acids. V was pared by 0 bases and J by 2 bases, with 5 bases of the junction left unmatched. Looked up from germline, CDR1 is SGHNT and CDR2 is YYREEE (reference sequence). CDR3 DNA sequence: TGTGCCAGCAGCTTGGACCTGGCGGGGGGGCAAGAGACCCAGTACTTC. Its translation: CASSLDLAGGQETQYF.